What follows are 18 T cell receptor beta chains derived from one specimen sequenced in a study of control samples from healthy donors and cancer patients (TCRdb year 2020). Library method: the immunoSEQ multiplex PCR assay. The immuneACCESS repertoire file appears here via TCRdb, limited to in-frame rearrangements. These files lack a portion of the clones; in checked studies, under half of the deficit traces to unresolved V genes, and the cause of the others is not known. Within this sample are 30,000 to 40,000 clones, with 85% to 90% of them counted one time only. Under 2% of the sample rests with the top ten. Sequenced: PBMCs. All receptors come from a woman aged 40 to 50 with lung cancer.

This clone appeared a few times. The rearrangement joins TRBV5-1 to TRBJ1-3; possible D gene TRBD1, 5 bases. CDR1 is SGHRS and CDR2 is YFSETQ in the germline V gene. V lost 6 bases and J 4 bases, leaving 17 bases between the germline ends. The CDR3 length is 15 residues. The CDR3 protein is CASTFRGVYGNTIYF. The CDR3 coding sequence is TGCGCCAGCACCTTTCGAGGGGTATACGGAAACACCATATATTTT.

This sequence joins TRBV19 and TRBJ2-1, with 7 bases aligning to TRBD2. V lost 3 bases to trimming and J lost 15 bases; unmatched junction nucleotides: 11. The CDR3 totals 13 residues. Germline-derived CDR1 and CDR2 are LNHDA and SQIVND (reference sequence). The chain's CDR3 is CASSIRSGVKWFF. CDR3 DNA: TGTGCCAGTAGTATCCGGAGCGGGGTTAAATGGTTCTTC.

The rearrangement joins TRBV28 to TRBJ1-1; no firm D call. The germline gives CDR1 MDHEN, CDR2 SYDVKM. Trimming pared 3 bases from V and 0 bases from J, leaving 11 bases between. The CDR3 spans 15 residues. The CDR3 sequence is CASSFSPTLNTEAFF. In DNA form, the CDR3 reads TGTGCCAGCAGTTTCTCCCCGACACTGAACACTGAAGCTTTCTTT.

This clone is labeled as medium-sized. The chain uses TRBV6-4 and TRBJ2-3; D is ambiguous. Germline V CDR1 and CDR2: MRHNA, SNTAGT. Trimming removed 0 bases from V and 2 bases from J, with 3 bases in between. The CDR3 spans 13 residues. The CDR3 loop reads CASSDSTTDTQYF. The CDR3, as DNA: TGTGCCAGCAGTGACTCAACCACAGATACGCAGTATTTT.

This rearrangement joins TRBV10-3 to TRBJ2-1; maybe TRBD2 (7 bases). The CDR3 consists of 14 residues. Per germline, CDR1 ENHRY and CDR2 SYGVKD. The V end lost 10 bases, the J end lost 5 bases, and 18 bases lay between the germline ends. Here the CDR3 DNA reads TGTGCCACGGGCCGGGGGGCGAAGGACAATGAGCAGTTCTTC. It translates to CATGRGAKDNEQFF.

V is TRBV10-3 and J is TRBJ1-2, with 7 bases that match TRBD1. V lost 5 bases and J lost 4; bases outside the gene matches: 4. This CDR3 spans 13 amino acids. Germline CDR1 ENHRY, CDR2 SYGVKD. CDR3 nucleotides: TGTGCCATCAGTCAGGGGGAGGGCTATGGCTACACCTTC. Its protein product is CAISQGEGYGYTF.

The genes are TRBV7-6 and TRBJ2-1; perhaps D is TRBD1 or TRBD2 (5 bases each). Trimming pared 0 bases from V and 7 bases from J, leaving 13 bases between. This CDR3 is 15 amino acids long. Germline V gene sequence: CDR1 SGHVS, CDR2 FNYEAQ. The CDR3 DNA is TGTGCCAGCAGCTTAGCTAGGAGTTGGGGGAATGAGCAGTTCTTC. This sequence encodes CASSLARSWGNEQFF.

The chain couples TRBV7-9 to TRBJ1-6; 8 bases fit TRBD1. Germline CDR1 and CDR2: SEHNR and FQNEAQ (reference sequence). Trimming at V came to 5 bases and at J to 9 bases, leaving 9 bases not matched to a gene. The CDR3 has 15 amino acids. This CDR3 is CASSTDDRGVSPLHF. The DNA of the CDR3 is TGTGCCAGCAGCACAGACGACAGGGGAGTTTCACCCCTCCACTTT.

The V and J genes are TRBV3-1 (or the pseudogene TRBV3-2) and TRBJ2-5; no firm D call. V lost 2 bases, J lost 5 bases, and 6 bases lay in between. CDR1 is LGHDT and CDR2 is YNNKEL in the germline V gene (reference sequence). The CDR3 covers 12 residues. CDR3 bases: TGTGCCAGCAGCCAACTCGCTGAGACCCAGTACTTC. Residues: CASSQLAETQYF.

This chain links TRBV7-9 with TRBJ1-4; no definite D call. Trimming shortened V by 4 bases and J by 5 bases, and 2 bases separated the two germline ends. Germline CDR1 is SEHNR and CDR2 is FQNEAQ (reference sequence). The length of the CDR3 is 11 residues. CDR3 sequence: CASSYNEKLFF. CDR3 nucleotide sequence: TGTGCCAGCAGCTACAATGAAAAACTGTTTTTT. Variable domain in full (rest from reference TRBV7-9 and TRBJ1-4): DTGVSQNPRHKITKRGQNVTFRCDPISEHNRLYWYRQTLGQGPEFLTYFQNEAQLEKSRLLSDRFSAERPKGSFSTLEIQRTEQGDSAMYLCASSYNEKLFFGSGTQLSVL.

The genes are TRBV6-5 and TRBJ2-7; 11 nucleotides line up with TRBD2. CDR1 is MNHEY, CDR2 SVGAGI, per germline. The trim removed 6 bases at V and 2 bases at J, leaving 6 bases unmatched. The CDR3 sequence is 15 residues long. The CDR3 protein is CASRSTLAGAYEQYF. Written as DNA, the CDR3 is TGTGCCAGCAGATCAACACTAGCGGGGGCCTACGAGCAGTACTTC.

V usage is TRBV27 and J usage is TRBJ1-2; the D gene is possibly TRBD1 (5 bases). The CDR3 contains 14 residues. CDR1 and CDR2 (germline): MNHEY, SMNVEV (reference sequence). V shed 3 bases and J shed 4 bases, with 12 bases lying between them. The CDR3 here is CASSLWGIGYGYTF. CDR3 DNA: TGTGCCAGCAGTTTGTGGGGCATCGGCTATGGCTACACCTTC.

Here the CDR3 reads CSVGGGRGTGELFF. DNA for the CDR3: TGCAGCGTTGGTGGGGGCCGAGGCACCGGGGAGCTGTTTTTT. The genes are TRBV29-1 and TRBJ2-2; D might be TRBD1 (6 bases). The CDR3 has 14 residues. Germline CDR1 reads SQVTM; CDR2 reads ANQGSEA. V lost 4 bases and J 4 bases, leaving 13 bases between the germline ends.

This clone appeared a single time. V gene TRBV27 combines with J gene TRBJ2-7, with D perhaps being TRBD1 or TRBD2 (7 bases each). There are 15 residues in the CDR3. CDR1 MNHEY and CDR2 SMNVEV come from the germline V gene (reference sequence). The V gene lost 4 bases and the J gene lost 3 bases, with 16 bases spanning the gap. CDR3: CASSYGGTVFYEQYF. The CDR3 DNA is TGTGCCAGCAGTTACGGGGGGACAGTCTTCTACGAGCAGTACTTC.

This rearrangement joins TRBV9 to TRBJ2-3; D unclear. The CDR3 length is 16 residues. Germline values: CDR1 SGDLS, CDR2 YYNGEE. V was cut by 4 bases and J by 2 bases, with 17 bases left in between. The CDR3, as DNA: TGTGCCAGCAGCCTCGAAGGAACAGCCAACACAGATACGCAGTATTTT. Its protein product is CASSLEGTANTDTQYF.

This clone has a handful of counts. The J gene is TRBJ2-5, the V gene TRBV24-1; TRBD1 or TRBD2 may be the D gene (5 bases each). This CDR3 comprises 16 residues. Germline assignment: CDR1 KGHDR and CDR2 SFDVKD. The germline V and J ends were trimmed by 3 bases and 0 bases, with 13 bases remaining between them. DNA of the CDR3: TGTGCCACCAGTGATCCGCCGGGACGGCACCAAGAGACCCAGTACTTC. Protein sequence: CATSDPPGRHQETQYF.

The rearrangement joins TRBV19 to TRBJ1-5; 7 bases fit TRBD1. V dropped 7 bases and J dropped 6; count of bases not matched to a gene: 15. CDR1 and CDR2 from the germline V gene are LNHDA and SQIVND (reference sequence). This CDR3 is built from 16 residues. CDR3 residues: CASTSSLDRAFQPQHF. The CDR3 DNA reads TGTGCCAGTACCTCTTCGTTAGACAGGGCTTTTCAGCCCCAGCATTTT.

The J gene is TRBJ1-2, the V gene TRBV11-2, with D hard to call. This CDR3 comprises 15 residues. Germline V gene lookup returns CDR1 SGHAT and CDR2 FQNNGV. The germline V and J ends were trimmed by 1 base and 3 bases, with 12 bases remaining between them. CDR3 loop: CASSLGWGQDYGYTF. CDR3 DNA: TGTGCCAGCAGCTTAGGCTGGGGTCAGGACTATGGCTACACCTTC.